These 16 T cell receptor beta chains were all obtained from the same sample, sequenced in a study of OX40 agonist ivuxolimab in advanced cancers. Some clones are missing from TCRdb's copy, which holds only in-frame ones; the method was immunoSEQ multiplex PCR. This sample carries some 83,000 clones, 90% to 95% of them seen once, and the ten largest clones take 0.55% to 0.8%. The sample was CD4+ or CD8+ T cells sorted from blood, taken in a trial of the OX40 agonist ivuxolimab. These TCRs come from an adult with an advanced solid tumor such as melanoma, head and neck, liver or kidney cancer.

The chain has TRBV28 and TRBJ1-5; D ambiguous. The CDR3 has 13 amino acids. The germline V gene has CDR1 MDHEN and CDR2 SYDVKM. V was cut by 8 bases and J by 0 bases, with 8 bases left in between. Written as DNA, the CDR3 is TGTGCCAGCTCGCTAGTTAGCAATCAGCCCCAGCATTTT. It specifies CASSLVSNQPQHF. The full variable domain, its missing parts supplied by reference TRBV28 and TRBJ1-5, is DVKVTQSSRYLVKRTGEKVFLECVQDMDHENMFWYRQDPGLGLRLIYFSYDVKMKEKGDIPEGYSVSREKKERFSLILESASTNQTSMYLCASSLVSNQPQHFGDGTRLSIL.

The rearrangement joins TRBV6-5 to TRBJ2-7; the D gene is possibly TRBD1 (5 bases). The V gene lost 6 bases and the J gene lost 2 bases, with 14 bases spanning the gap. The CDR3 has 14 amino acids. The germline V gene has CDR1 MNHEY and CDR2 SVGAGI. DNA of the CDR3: TGTGCCAGCAGCGCGACAGCCCCTACCTACGAGCAGTACTTC. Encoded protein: CASSATAPTYEQYF.

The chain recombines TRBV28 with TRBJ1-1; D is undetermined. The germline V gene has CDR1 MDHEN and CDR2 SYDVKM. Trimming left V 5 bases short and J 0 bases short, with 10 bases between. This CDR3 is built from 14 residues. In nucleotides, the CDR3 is TGTGCCAGCAGTCGCCCTCAAATGAACACTGAAGCTTTCTTT. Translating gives CASSRPQMNTEAFF.

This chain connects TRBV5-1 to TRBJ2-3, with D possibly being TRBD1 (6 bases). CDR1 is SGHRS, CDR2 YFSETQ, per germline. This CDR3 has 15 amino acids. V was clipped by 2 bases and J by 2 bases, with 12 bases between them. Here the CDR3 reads CASSFQGPNTDTQYF. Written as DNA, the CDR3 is TGCGCCAGCAGCTTCCAGGGGCCGAACACAGATACGCAGTATTTT.

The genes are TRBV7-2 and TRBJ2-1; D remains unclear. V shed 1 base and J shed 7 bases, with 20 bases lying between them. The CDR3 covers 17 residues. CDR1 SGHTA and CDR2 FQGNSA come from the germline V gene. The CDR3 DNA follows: TGTGCCAGCAGCTTAGTGGTCGGCCTAGTTGGTAAGAATGAGCAGTTCTTC. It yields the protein CASSLVVGLVGKNEQFF.

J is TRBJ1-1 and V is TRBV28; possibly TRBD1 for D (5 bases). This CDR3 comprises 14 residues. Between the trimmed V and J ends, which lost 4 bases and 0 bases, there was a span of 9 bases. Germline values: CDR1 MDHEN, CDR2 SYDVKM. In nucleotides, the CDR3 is TGTGCCAGCAGTTCCGGGGGGGTGAACACTGAAGCTTTCTTT. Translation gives CASSSGGVNTEAFF. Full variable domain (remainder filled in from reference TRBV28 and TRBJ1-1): DVKVTQSSRYLVKRTGEKVFLECVQDMDHENMFWYRQDPGLGLRLIYFSYDVKMKEKGDIPEGYSVSREKKERFSLILESASTNQTSMYLCASSSGGVNTEAFFGQGTRLTVV.

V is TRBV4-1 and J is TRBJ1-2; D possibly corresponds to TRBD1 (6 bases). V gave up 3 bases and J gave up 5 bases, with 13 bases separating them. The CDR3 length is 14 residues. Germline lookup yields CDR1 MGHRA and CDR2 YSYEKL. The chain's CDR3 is CASSHLGTPYGYTF. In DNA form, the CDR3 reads TGCGCCAGCAGCCACCTCGGGACACCTTATGGCTACACCTTC.

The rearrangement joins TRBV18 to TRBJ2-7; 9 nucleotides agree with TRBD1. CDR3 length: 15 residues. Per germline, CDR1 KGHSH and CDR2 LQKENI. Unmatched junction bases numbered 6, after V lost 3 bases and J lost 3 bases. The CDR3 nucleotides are TGTGCCAGCTCACCGTCCGGACAGGGGTACTACGAGCAGTACTTC. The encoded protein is CASSPSGQGYYEQYF.

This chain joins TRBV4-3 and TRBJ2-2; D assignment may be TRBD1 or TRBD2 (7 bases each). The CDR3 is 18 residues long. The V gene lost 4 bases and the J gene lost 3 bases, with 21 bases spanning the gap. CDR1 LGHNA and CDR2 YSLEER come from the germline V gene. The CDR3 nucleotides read TGCGCCAGCAGCCCAGGGGGTGTGGGGGGGCGTGACACCGGGGAGCTGTTTTTT. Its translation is CASSPGGVGGRDTGELFF.

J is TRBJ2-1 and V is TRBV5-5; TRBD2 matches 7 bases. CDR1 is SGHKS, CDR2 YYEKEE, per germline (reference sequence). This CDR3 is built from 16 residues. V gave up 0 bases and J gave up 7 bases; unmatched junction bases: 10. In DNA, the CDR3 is TGTGCCAGCAGCTTGGCGTTTAATCGGGGAGGGAATGAGCAGTTCTTC. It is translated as CASSLAFNRGGNEQFF.

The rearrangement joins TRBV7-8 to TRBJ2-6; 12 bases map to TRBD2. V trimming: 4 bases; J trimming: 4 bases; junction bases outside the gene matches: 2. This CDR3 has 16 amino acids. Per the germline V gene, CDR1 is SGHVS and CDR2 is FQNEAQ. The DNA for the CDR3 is TGTGCCAGCAGCTGGGGACTAGCGGGCGGGGCCAACGTCCTGACTTTC. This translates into CASSWGLAGGANVLTF.

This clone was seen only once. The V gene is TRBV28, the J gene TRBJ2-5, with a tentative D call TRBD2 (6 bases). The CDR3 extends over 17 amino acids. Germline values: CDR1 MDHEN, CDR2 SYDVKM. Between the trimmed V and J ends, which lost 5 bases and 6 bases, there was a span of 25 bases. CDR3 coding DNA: TGTGCCAGCAGTCCCGTCGGGACCAGCGGGTTTAAGCAGACCCAGTACTTC. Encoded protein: CASSPVGTSGFKQTQYF.

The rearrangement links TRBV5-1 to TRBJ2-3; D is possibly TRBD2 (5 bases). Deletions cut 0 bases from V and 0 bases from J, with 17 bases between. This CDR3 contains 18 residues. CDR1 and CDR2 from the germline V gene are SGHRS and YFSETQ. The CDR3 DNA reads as TGCGCCAGCAGCTTGGGCCGGTATGAGCGGAAAAGCACAGATACGCAGTATTTT. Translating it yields CASSLGRYERKSTDTQYF.

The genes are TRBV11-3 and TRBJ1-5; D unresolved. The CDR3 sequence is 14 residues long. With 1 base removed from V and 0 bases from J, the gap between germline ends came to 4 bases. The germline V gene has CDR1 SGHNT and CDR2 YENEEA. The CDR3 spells CASSLGYSNQPQHF. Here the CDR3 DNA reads TGTGCCAGCAGCTTAGGTTATAGCAATCAGCCCCAGCATTTT.

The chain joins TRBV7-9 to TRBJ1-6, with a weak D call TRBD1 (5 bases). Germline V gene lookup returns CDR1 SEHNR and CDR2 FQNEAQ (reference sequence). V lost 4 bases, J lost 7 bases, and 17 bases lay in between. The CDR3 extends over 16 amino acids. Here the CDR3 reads CASSSMLQWGNSPLHF. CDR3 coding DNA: TGTGCCAGCAGCTCCATGCTTCAGTGGGGGAATTCACCCCTCCACTTT.

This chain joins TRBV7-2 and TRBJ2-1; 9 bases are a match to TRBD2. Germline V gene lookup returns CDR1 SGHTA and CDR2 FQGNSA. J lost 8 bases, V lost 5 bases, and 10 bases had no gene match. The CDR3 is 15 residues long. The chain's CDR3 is CASSPGLARGDEQFF. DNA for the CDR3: TGTGCCAGCAGCCCCGGACTAGCGAGAGGGGATGAGCAGTTCTTC.